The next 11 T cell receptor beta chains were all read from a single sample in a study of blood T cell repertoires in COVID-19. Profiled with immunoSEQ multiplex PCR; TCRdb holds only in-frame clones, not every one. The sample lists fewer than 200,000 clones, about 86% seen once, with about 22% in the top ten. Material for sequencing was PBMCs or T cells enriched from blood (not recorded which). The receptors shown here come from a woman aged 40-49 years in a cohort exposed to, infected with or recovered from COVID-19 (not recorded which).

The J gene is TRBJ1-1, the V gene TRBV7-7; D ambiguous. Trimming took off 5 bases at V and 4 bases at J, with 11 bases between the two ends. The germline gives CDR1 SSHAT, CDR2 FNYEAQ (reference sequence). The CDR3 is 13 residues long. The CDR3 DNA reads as TGTGCCAGCAGCCGATTCAGAGGCACTGAAGCTTTCTTT. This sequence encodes CASSRFRGTEAFF.

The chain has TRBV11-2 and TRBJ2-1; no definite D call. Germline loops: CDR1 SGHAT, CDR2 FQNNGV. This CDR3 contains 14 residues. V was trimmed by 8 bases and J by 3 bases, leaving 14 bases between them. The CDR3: CASGPLPLYNEQFF. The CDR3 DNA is TGTGCCAGCGGCCCCTTGCCGCTCTACAATGAGCAGTTCTTC.

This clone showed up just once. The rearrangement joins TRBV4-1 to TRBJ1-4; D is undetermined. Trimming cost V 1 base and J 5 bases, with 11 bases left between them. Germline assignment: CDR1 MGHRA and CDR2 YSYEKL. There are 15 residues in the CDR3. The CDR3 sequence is CASSQGTVENEKLFF. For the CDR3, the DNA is TGCGCCAGCAGCCAAGGTACAGTTGAAAATGAAAAACTGTTTTTT.

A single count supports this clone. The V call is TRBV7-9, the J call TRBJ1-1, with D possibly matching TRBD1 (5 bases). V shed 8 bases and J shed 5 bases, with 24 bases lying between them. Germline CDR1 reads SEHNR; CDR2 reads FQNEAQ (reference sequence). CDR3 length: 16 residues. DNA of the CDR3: TGTGCCAGCCGCTATACCCGGGGGGGAGGAAGAACTGAAGCTTTCTTT. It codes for CASRYTRGGGRTEAFF.

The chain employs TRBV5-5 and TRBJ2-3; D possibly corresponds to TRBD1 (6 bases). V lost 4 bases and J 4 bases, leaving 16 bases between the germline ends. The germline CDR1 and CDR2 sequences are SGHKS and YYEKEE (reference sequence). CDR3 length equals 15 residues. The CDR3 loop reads CASSRQDPLADTQYF. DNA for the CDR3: TGTGCCAGCAGCCGACAGGACCCCCTAGCAGATACGCAGTATTTT.

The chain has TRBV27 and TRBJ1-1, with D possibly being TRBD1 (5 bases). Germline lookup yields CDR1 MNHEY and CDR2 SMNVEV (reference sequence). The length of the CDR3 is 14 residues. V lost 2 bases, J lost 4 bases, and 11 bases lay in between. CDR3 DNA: TGTGCCAGCAGTTTAATGGGGGGGAGCACTGAAGCTTTCTTT. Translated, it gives CASSLMGGSTEAFF.

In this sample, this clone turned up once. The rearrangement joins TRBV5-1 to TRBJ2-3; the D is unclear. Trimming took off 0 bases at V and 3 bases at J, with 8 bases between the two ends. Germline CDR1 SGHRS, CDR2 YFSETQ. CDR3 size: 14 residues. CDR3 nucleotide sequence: TGCGCCAGCAGCTTGGCCGTGAGAACAGATACGCAGTATTTT. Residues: CASSLAVRTDTQYF.

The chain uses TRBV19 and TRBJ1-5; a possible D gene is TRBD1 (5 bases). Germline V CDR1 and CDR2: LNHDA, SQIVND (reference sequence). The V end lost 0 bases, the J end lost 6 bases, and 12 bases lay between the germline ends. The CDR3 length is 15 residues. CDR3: CASSIEVGGGQPQHF. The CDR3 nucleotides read TGTGCCAGTAGTATAGAAGTCGGGGGAGGTCAGCCCCAGCATTTT.

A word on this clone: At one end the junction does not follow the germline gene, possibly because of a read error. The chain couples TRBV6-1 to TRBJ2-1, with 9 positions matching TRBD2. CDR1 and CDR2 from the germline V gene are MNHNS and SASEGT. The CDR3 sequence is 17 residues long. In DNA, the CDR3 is TGTGCCAGCAGTAAAGCAGGGAGCGGGAGGCGGTGGGATGAGCAGTTCTTC. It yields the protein CASSKAGSGRRWDEQFF.

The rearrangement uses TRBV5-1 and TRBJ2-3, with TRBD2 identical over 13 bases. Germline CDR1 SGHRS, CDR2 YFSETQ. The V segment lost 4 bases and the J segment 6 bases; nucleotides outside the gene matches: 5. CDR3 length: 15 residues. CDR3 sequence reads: CASSPGTSGADTQYF. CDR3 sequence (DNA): TGCGCCAGCAGCCCCGGGACTAGCGGGGCCGATACGCAGTATTTT. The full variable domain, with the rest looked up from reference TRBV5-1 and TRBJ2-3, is KAGVTQTPRYLIKTRGQQVTLSCSPISGHRSVSWYQQTPGQGLQFLFEYFSETQRNKGNFPGRFSGRQFSNSRSEMNVSTLELGDSALYLCASSPGTSGADTQYFGPGTRLTVL.

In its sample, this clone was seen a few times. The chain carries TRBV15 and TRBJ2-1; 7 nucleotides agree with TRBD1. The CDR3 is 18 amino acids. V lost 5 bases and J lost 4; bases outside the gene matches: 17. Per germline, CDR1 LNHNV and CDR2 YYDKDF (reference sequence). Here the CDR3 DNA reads TGTGCCACCAGCCCCGGTCGGAGTGAGGGGGCGCCTTACAATGAGCAGTTCTTC. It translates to CATSPGRSEGAPYNEQFF.